The T cell receptor (beta chain) described here comes from a study of blood T cell repertoires in COVID-19. Authors' analysis steps: By means of reference gene primer amplification, nucleated cell counts were estimated. Produced via immunoSEQ multiplex PCR; TCRdb's table is partial and in-frame only. The V and J calls and the clone size are those of that table, but D and trimming were determined from the DNA. The repertoire consists of some 200,000 clones, with over 80% occurring once and the leading ten covering approximately 6.1%. This clone was recorded once. Germline CDR1 is SGHRS and CDR2 is YFSETQ. The length of the CDR3 is 17 residues. Germline trimming cut 2 bases from V and 5 bases from J; bases unmatched to any gene: 9.

Sequenced material: peripheral blood. This sequence originates from a woman aged 40 to 55 with acute or convalescent COVID-19. V usage is TRBV5-1 and J usage is TRBJ2-7; 14 bases are shared with TRBD2. In DNA form, the CDR3 reads TGCGCCAGCAGCTTAATACCGCGGACTAGCGGGAGGAACGAGCAGTACTTC. This gives the protein CASSLIPRTSGRNEQYF.